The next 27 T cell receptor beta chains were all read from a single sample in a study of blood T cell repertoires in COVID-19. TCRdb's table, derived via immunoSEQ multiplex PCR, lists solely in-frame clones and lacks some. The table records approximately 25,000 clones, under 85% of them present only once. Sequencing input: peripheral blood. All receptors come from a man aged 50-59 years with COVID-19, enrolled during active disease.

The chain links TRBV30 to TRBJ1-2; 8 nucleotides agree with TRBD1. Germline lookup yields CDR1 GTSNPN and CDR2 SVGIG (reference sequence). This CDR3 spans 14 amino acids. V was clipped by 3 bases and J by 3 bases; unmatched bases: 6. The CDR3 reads CAWSAQGGDYGYTF. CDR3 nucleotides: TGTGCCTGGAGCGCACAGGGGGGTGACTATGGCTACACCTTC.

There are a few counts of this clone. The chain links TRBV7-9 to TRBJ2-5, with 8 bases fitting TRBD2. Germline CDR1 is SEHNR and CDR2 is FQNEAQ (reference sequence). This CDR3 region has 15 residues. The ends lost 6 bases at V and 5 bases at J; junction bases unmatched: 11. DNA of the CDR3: TGTGCCAGCAGGCGGAGCGGGGGCTTGAGTGAGACCCAGTACTTC. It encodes CASRRSGGLSETQYF.

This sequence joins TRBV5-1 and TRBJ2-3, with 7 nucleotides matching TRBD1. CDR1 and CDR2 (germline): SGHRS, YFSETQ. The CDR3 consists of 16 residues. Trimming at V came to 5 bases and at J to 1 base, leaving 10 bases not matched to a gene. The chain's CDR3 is CASSLWGTGGTDTQYF. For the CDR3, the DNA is TGCGCCAGCAGTTTGTGGGGAACAGGGGGCACAGATACGCAGTATTTT.

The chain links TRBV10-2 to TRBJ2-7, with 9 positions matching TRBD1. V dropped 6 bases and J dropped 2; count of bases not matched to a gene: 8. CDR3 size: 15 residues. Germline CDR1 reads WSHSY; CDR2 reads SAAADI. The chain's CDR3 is CASRLGQGRTYEQYF. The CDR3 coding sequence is TGCGCCAGCAGGCTAGGACAGGGGAGGACCTACGAGCAGTACTTC.

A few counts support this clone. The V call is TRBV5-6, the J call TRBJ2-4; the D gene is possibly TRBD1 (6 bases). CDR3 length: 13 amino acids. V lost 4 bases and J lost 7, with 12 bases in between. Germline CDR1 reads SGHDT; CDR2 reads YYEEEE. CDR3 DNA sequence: TGTGCCAGCAGCCCCGGACAGTGGAACATTCAGTACTTC. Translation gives CASSPGQWNIQYF.

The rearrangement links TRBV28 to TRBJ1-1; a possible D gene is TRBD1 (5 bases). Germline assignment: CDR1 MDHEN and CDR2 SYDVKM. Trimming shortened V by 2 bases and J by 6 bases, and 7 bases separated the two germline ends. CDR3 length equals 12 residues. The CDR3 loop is CASSLRGPEAFF. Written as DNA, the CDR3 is TGTGCCAGCAGTTTAAGGGGTCCTGAAGCTTTCTTT. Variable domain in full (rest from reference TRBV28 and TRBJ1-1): DVKVTQSSRYLVKRTGEKVFLECVQDMDHENMFWYRQDPGLGLRLIYFSYDVKMKEKGDIPEGYSVSREKKERFSLILESASTNQTSMYLCASSLRGPEAFFGQGTRLTVV.

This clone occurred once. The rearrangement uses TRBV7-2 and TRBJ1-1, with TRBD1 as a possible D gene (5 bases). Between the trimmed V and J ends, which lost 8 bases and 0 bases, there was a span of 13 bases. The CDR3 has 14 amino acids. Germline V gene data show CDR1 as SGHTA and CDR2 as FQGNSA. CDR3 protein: CASRQRTLNTEAFF. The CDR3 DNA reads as TGTGCCAGCCGACAGCGTACATTGAACACTGAAGCTTTCTTT.

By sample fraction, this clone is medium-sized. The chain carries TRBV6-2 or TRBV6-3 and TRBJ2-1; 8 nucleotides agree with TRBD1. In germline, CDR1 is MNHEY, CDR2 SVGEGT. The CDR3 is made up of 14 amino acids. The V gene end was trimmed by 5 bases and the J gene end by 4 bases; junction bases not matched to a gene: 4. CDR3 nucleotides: TGTGCCAGCAGTCTGGACAGGGCTTACAATGAGCAGTTCTTC. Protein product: CASSLDRAYNEQFF.

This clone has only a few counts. The CDR3 DNA is TGTGCCAGCAGTGCTCAGGTATCCTACAATGAGCAGTTCTTC. This translates into CASSAQVSYNEQFF. This rearrangement joins TRBV2 to TRBJ2-1, with D hard to call. Germline assignment: CDR1 SNHLY and CDR2 FYNNEI. The CDR3 is 14 amino acids. The V gene lost 4 bases and the J gene lost 1 base, with 8 bases spanning the gap.

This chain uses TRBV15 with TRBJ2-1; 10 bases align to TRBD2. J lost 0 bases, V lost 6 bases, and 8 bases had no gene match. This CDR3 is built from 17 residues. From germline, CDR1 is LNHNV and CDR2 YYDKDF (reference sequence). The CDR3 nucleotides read TGTGCCACCAGTAGGCTAGCGGGAGAGAGCTCCTACAATGAGCAGTTCTTC. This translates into CATSRLAGESSYNEQFF.

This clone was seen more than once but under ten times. The CDR3 DNA reads TGTGCCAGCAGTTTAAACGCGGAGTCCTACAATGAGCAGTTCTTC. Translation: CASSLNAESYNEQFF. This chain links TRBV27 with TRBJ2-1, with unresolved D. The CDR3 loop spans 15 amino acids. The germline CDR1 and CDR2 sequences are MNHEY and SMNVEV (reference sequence). The V gene lost 2 bases and the J gene lost 1 base, with 9 bases spanning the gap.

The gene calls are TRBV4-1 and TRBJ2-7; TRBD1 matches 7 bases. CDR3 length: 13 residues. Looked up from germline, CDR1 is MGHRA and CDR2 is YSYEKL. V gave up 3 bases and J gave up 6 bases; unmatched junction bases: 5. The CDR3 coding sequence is TGCGCCAGCAGCCAGGGAAGGGGGCTCGAGCAGTACTTC. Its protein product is CASSQGRGLEQYF.

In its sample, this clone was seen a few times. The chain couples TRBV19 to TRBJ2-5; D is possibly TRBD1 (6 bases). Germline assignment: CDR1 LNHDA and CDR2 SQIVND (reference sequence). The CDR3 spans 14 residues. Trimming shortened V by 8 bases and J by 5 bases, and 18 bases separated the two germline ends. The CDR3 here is CASDTGTTGETQYF. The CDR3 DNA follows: TGTGCCAGTGATACCGGGACAACCGGGGAGACCCAGTACTTC.

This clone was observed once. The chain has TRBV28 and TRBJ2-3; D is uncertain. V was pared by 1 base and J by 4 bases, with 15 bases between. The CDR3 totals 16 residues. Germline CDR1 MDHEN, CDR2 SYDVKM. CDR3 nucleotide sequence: TGTGCCAGCAGTTTATCCCGGCGGCCGTTACCAGATACGCAGTATTTT. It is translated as CASSLSRRPLPDTQYF.

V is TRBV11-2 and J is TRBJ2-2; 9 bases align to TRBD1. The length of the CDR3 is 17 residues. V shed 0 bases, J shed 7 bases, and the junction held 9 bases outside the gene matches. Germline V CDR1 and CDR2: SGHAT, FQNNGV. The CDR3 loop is CASSLDRDRVEIGELFF. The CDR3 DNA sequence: TGTGCCAGCAGCTTAGATAGGGACAGGGTCGAGATCGGGGAGCTGTTTTTT.

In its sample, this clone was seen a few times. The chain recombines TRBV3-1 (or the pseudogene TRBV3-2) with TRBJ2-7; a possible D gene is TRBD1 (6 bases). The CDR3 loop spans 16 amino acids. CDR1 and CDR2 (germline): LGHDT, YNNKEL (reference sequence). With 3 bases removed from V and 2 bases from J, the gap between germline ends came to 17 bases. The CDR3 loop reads CASSHLLSRGTYEQYF. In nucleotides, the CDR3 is TGTGCCAGCAGCCACCTCCTCTCCAGGGGAACCTACGAGCAGTACTTC.

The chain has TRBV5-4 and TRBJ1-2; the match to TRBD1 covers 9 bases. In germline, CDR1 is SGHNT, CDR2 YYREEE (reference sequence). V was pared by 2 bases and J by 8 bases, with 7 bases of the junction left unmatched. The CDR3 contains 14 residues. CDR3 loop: CASSFTGGSGGYTF. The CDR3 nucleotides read TGTGCCAGCAGCTTCACAGGGGGCAGTGGGGGCTACACCTTC.

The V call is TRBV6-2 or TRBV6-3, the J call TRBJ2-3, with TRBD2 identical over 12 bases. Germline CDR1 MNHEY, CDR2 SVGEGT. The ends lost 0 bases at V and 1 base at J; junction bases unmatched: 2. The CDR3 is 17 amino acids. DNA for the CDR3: TGTGCCAGCAGTTACTCAAGGACTAGCGGGGGCACAGATACGCAGTATTTT. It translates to CASSYSRTSGGTDTQYF.

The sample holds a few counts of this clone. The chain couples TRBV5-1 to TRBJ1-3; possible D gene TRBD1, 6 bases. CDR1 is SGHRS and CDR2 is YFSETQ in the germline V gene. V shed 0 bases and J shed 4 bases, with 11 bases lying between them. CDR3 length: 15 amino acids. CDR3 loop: CASSLAGTKGNTIYF. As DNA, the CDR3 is TGCGCCAGCAGCTTGGCCGGGACAAAGGGAAACACCATATATTTT.

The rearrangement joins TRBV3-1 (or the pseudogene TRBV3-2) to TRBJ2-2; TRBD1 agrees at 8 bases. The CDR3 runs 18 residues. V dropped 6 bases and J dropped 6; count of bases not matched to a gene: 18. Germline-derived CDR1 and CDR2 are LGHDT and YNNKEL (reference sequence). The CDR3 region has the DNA TGTGCCAGCAGACCTCTAAGCGTGAGGACAGGGCAGCCCGGGGAGCTGTTTTTT. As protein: CASRPLSVRTGQPGELFF.

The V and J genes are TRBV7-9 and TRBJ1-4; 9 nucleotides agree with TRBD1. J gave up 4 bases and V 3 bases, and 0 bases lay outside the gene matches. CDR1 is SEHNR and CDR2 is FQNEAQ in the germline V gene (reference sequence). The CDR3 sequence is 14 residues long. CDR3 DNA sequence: TGTGCCAGCAGCTTGGGACAGGGTAATGAAAAACTGTTTTTT. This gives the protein CASSLGQGNEKLFF.

As DNA, the CDR3 is TGCGCCAGCAGCCGGGGACTAGCGGGAGGGAAGGCGAACACCGGGGAGCTGTTTTTT. Residues: CASSRGLAGGKANTGELFF. The chain links TRBV5-1 to TRBJ2-2, with 16 nucleotides matching TRBD2. Per germline, CDR1 SGHRS and CDR2 YFSETQ. The CDR3 loop spans 19 amino acids. The trim removed 4 bases at V and 0 bases at J, leaving 6 bases unmatched.

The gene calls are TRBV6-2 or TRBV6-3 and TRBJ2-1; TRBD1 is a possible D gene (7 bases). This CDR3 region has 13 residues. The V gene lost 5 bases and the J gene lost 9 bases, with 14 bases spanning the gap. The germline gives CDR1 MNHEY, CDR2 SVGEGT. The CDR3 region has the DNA TGTGCCAGCAGTCAGGGGGAGCGGGCTGAGCAGTTCTTC. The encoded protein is CASSQGERAEQFF.

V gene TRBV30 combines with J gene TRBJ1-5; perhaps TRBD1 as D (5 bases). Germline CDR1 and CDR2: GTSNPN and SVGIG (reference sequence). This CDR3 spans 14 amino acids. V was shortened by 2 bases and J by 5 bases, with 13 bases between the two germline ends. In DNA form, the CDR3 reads TGTGCCTGGAGTCGGGGACTACGTTATCAGCCCCAGCATTTT. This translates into CAWSRGLRYQPQHF.

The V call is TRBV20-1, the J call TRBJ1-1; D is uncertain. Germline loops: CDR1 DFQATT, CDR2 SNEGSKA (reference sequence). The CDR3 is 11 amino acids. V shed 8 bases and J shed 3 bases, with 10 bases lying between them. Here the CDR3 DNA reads TGCAGTACGGAGCGGGACACTGAAGCTTTCTTT. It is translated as CSTERDTEAFF.

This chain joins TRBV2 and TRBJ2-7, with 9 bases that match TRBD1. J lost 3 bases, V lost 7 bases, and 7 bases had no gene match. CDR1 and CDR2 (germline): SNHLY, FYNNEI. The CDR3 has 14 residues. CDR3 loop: CASKGGTGIYEQYF. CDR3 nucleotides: TGTGCCAGCAAGGGGGGGACAGGGATCTACGAGCAGTACTTC.

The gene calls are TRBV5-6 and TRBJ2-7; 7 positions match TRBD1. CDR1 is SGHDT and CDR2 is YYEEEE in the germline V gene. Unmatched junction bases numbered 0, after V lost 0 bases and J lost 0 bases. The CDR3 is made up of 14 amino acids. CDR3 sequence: CASSLEGASYEQYF. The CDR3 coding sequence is TGTGCCAGCAGCTTGGAGGGGGCCTCCTACGAGCAGTACTTC.